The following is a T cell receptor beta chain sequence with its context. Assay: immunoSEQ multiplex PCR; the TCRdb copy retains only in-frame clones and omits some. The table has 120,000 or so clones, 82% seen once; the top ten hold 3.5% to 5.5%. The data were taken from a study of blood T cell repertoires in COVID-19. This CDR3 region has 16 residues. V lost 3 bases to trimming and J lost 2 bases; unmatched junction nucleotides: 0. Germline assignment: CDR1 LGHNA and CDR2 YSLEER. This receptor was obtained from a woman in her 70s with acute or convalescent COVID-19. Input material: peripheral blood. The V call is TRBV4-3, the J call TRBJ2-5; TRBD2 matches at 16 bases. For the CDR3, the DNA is TGCGCCAGCAGCCAGGGACTAGCGGGGGGGCAAGAGACCCAGTACTTC. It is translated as CASSQGLAGGQETQYF.